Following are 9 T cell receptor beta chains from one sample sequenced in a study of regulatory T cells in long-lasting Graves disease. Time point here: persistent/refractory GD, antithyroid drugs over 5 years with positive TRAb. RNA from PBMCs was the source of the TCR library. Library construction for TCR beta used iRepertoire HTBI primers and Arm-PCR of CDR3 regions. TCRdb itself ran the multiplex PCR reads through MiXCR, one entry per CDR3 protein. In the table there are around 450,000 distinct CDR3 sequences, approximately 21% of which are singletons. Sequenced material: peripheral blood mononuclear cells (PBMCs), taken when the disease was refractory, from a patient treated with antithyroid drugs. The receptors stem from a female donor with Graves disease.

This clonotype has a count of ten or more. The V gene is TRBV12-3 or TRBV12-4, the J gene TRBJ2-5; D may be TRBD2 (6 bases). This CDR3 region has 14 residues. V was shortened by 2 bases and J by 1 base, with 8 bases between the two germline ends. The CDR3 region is CASSLQAGQETQYF. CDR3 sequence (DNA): TGTGCCAGCAGTTTACAAGCGGGCCAAGAGACCCAGTACTTC.

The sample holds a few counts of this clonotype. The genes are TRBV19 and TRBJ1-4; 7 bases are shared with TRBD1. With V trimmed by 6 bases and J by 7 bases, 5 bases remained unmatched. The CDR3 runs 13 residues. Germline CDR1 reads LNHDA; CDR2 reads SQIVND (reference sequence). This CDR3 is CASSLNRGEKLFF. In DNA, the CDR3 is TGTGCCAGTAGCCTCAACAGGGGTGAAAAACTGTTTTTT.

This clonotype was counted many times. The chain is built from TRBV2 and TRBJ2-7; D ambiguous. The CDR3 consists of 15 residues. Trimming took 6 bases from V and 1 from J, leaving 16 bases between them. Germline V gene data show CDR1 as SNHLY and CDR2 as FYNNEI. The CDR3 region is CASRAALWVSYEQYF. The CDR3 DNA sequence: TGTGCCAGCAGGGCGGCCCTTTGGGTATCCTACGAGCAGTACTTC.

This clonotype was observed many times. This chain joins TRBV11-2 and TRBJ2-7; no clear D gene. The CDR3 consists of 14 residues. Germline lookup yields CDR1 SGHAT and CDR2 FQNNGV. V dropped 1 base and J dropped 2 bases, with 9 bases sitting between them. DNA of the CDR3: TGTGCCAGCAGCTTAGGGTTAGGACCCTACGAGCAGTACTTC. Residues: CASSLGLGPYEQYF. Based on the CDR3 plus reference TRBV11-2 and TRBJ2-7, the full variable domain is EAGVAQSPRYKIIEKRQSVAFWCNPISGHATLYWYQQILGQGPKLLIQFQNNGVVDDSQLPKDRFSAERLKGVDSTLKIQPAKLEDSAVYLCASSLGLGPYEQYFGPGTRLTVT.

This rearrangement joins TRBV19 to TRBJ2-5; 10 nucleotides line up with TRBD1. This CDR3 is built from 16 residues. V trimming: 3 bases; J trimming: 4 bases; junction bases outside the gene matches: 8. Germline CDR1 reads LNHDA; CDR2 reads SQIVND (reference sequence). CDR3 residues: CASSIGDRGGRETQYF. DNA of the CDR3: TGTGCCAGTAGTATTGGGGACAGGGGAGGGAGAGAGACCCAGTACTTC.

The CDR3 loop reads CASSLERGPSPYEQYF. The CDR3 coding sequence is TGTGCCAGCAGCTTAGAGCGGGGGCCCAGCCCCTACGAGCAGTACTTC. The chain has TRBV11-3 and TRBJ2-7, with D perhaps matching TRBD2 (7 bases). The CDR3 is 16 residues long. Deletions cut 0 bases from V and 2 bases from J, with 14 bases between. Germline CDR1 and CDR2: SGHNT and YENEEA.

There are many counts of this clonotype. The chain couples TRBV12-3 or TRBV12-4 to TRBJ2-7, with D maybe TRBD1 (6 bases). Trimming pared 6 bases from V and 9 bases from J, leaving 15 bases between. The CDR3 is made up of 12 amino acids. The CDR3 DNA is TGTGCCAGCAGCCGGGACACCCTCGGGCAGTACTTC. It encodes CASSRDTLGQYF.

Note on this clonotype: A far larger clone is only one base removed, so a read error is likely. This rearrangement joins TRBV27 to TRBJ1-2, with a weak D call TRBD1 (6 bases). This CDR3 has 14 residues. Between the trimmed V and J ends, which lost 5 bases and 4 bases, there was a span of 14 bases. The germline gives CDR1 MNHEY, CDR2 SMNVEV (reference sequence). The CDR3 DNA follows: TGTGCCAGCAGTGATTCGGACAGCTCCTATGGCTACACCTTC. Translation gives CASSDSDSSYGYTF.

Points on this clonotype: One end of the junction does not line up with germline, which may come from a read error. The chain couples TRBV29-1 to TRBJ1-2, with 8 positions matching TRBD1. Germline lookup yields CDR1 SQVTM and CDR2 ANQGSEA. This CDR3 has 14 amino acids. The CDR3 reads CSVEDGQGEYGYTF. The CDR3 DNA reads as TGCAGCGTAGAAGACGGACAGGGAGAGTATGGCTACACCTTC.